This T cell receptor (beta chain) appears in the sequencing data of a study of blood T cell repertoires in COVID-19 (dated by TCRdb to 2020 to 2022). With respect to the entire study: The collaborator samples originated in the United States, Italy and Spain and spanned the acute and convalescent phases of COVID-19. The prospective study material was composed of cDNA or gDNA derived from T cells, B-cell-depleted T cells, or PBMCs. Deeply sampled blood TCRbeta repertoires from subjects exposed to, actively infected with, or recovered from COVID-19 were included in the dataset. The repertoires were made available in a free public database intended to serve as a resource for research on the immune response to SARS-CoV-2. The samples were drawn from two sources: the first 160 participants of the ongoing ImmuneRACE study, and 950 to 1,500 subjects contributed by 6 global collaborators. The sample metadata nearly always contained a de-identified subject ID, COVID-19 status, age in years and sex. Where HLA class I and class II types were available, the types were taken from metadata supplied by the sample provider, not from assay-based typing.

In the germline V gene (reference sequence), CDR1 corresponds to LGHDT and CDR2 to YNNKEL. Inclusive of the bounding cysteine and phenylalanine, the CDR3 is 21 residues long. Left in the record is the CDR3 DNA by itself, 63 bases read in frame from the first base. V is trimmed back by 1 base and J by 4 bases, and the junction contains 19 bases that no gene match accounts for. The immunoSEQ Assay, a bias-controlled multiplex PCR, was used to amplify TCRbeta CDR3 regions from genomic DNA. In the paper's pipeline: Nucleated cell counts per sample were estimated from amplification of reference gene primers within the assay. To quantify the absolute abundance of each unique TCRbeta CDR3 rearrangement, sequence reads were collapsed and filtered. Productive Simpson clonality was computed per sample as the square root of Simpson's diversity index over productive rearrangements. Not all clones reach the TCRdb copy of this immuneACCESS table, which keeps in-frame sequences only. Checked studies attribute under half of the gap to unresolved V genes and leave the rest unexplained. From that table come the V and J calls and clone size; the DNA was used to work out D and trimming. The sample profile shows nearly 300,000 clones; roughly nine tenths of them were found once. Together, the top ten hold under 3.5% of the sample.

Worth noting for this clone: No antigen is known for it. Base qualities were left out, and no much larger clone turns up one base away.

Overall results and qualifications from the work: The quantity of clinical and demographic metadata differed by source and by participant and was supplied without curation.

Participants in the prospective study were aged about 18 to 95 years, lived in some 24 United States geographic areas, and enrolled through a virtual design. Cohort assignment in the prospective study relied on participant-reported clinical history from a screening survey and a study questionnaire. A participant counted as exposed if, within 2 weeks of entering the study, that participant had been in contact with someone who had a PCR-confirmed or clinician-diagnosed COVID-19 case. Mobile phlebotomists in the prospective study collected whole blood, serum and a nasopharyngeal or oropharyngeal swab from every participant. Additional blood draws and questionnaires over an approximately two-month period could optionally be provided by prospective study participants. Blood samples from the prospective study were shipped frozen or at room temperature prior to DNA extraction.

Sample: PBMCs or T cells enriched from blood (not recorded which). The V and J segments used are TRBV3-1 (or the pseudogene TRBV3-2) and TRBJ2-2; the central 9 bases match TRBD2. The receptor comes from a woman in her 50s who had been exposed to COVID-19. The CDR3 region has the sequence CASSQGGAGGPFLGATGELFF. The base sequence is TGTGCCAGCAGCCAAGGCGGTGCGGGGGGGCCGTTTTTGGGGGCCACCGGGGAGCTGTTTTTT.